The TCR beta chain under discussion was sequenced for a study of T cells in Graves' hyperthyroidism and ophthalmopathy. General study results and limits: It was a median 6.5 months before onset that the model predicted ophthalmopathy. Among thyroid clonotypes expanded above 0.001, most also appeared in blood.

CDR1 is SNHLY and CDR2 is FYNNEI in the germline V gene. The CDR3 is made up of 12 amino acids. Trimming cost V 2 bases and J 8 bases, with 6 bases left between them. This clonotype was counted at least ten times. Its specificity is unknown. Out of approximately 10 ml of fresh peripheral blood came the PBMCs. RNA transcripts served as the template for amplifying TCR beta CDR3 regions. First-round RT-PCR targeting the TCR CDR3 was performed with the HTBI primer set. One entry per CDR3 protein results from TCRdb running MiXCR on the multiplex PCR reads. Of around 420,000 distinct CDR3 sequences in the sample, roughly an eighth were seen once.

What was sequenced was blood. This receptor was identified in a woman younger than 35 with Graves' hyperthyroidism. The chain links TRBV2 to TRBJ1-4; D uncertain. The CDR3 region is CASSEIREKLFF. The DNA of the CDR3 is TGTGCCAGCAGTGAAATCCGAGAAAAACTGTTTTTT.